The TCR beta chain under discussion was sequenced for a study of beta chain features in type 1 diabetes. Study-wide results and limits: Type 1 diabetes patients showed a moderate but significant shortening of TCRB CDR3s in all four CD4+ subsets.

Remarks on this clone: Its antigen is unidentified.

The sequenced template was cDNA made from the entire isolated RNA. TCRdb's copy holds only in-frame clones and misses some; the assay was immunoSEQ multiplex PCR. The sample yields some 350,000 clones, less than 15% seen once. This sequence originates from a woman aged 18-29 years with type 1 diabetes. Sequencing was performed on naive CD4+ T cells from blood.

CDR3 region: CSFSVNYGYTF. The DNA for the CDR3 is TGCAGCTTCAGCGTAAACTATGGCTACACCTTC. The genes are TRBV20-1 and TRBJ1-2; D is unclear. CDR1 and CDR2 (germline): DFQATT, SNEGSKA (reference sequence). The CDR3 totals 11 residues.